Below, one TCR beta chain is given with its context. Its antigen remains unknown. The V gene lost 5 bases and the J gene lost 7 bases, with 22 bases spanning the gap. The CDR3 loop spans 16 amino acids. This sample is part of a study of human T cells and chemical hapten exposure. Across the whole study: Women made up most patients, who had alopecia areata, totalis or universalis. Findings of the study overall: Among TCRs, those above 1 in 1000 frequency were unaffected by DPC sensitization.

Time point indicated: patch test 3, about 24 weeks after DPC sensitization. Treatment meaning: therapeutic diphenylcyclopropenone sensitization with weekly scalp DPC. One entry per CDR3 protein results from TCRdb running MiXCR on the RACE reads. The repertoire holds some 180,000 distinct CDR3 sequences, with approximately 24% as singletons. V usage is TRBV12-3 or TRBV12-4 and J usage is TRBJ2-3; D ambiguous. The receptor was isolated from a woman between 40 and 55 years old with alopecia areata. Some clones in this sample may be carry-over from other donors' samples. The sequenced sample was whole blood, obtained in connection with sensitization to the hapten diphenylcyclopropenone (DPC). The CDR3 nucleotides read TGTGCCAGCAGTCGATTAGCCGGGCCGAGAGGCCATACGCAGTATTTT. Its protein product is CASSRLAGPRGHTQYF.